Listed below are T cell receptor beta chains from one sample, sequenced in a study of shared clonotypes between healthy human individuals. Here immunoSEQ multiplex PCR was the method, and the copy in TCRdb shows in-frame clones only, minus some. The table records 2 million to 2.5 million clones, around 95% of them present only once. The sequenced material came from naive CD4+ T cells sorted from blood. These receptors came from a man between 18 and 35 years old in good health. Both conserved end residues are part of each CDR3. A D gene is named only where the DNA matches it firmly. Size is stated for part of the rows, as once, few or many counts, or as a class when the clone is expanded.

-	TRBJ2-7	TRBV18	-	TGTGCCAGCTCACCGGGATTCCAATCCCACGAGCAGTACTTC	CASSPGFQSHEQYF
-	TRBJ2-1	TRBV5-6	-	TGTGCCAGCAGCCTCTTCTGGCAGGAGATCTACAATGAGCAGTTCTTC	CASSLFWQEIYNEQFF
TRBD1	TRBJ1-2	TRBV29-1	-	TGCAGCGGGACAGGGGGAAAAGGCTACACCTTC	CSGTGGKGYTF
TRBD2	TRBJ2-2	TRBV25-1	-	TGTGCCAGCAGTGCCCAGACTAGCGGGAGGACAAACACCGGGGAGCTGTTTTTT	CASSAQTSGRTNTGELFF
-	TRBJ1-4	TRBV6-1	-	TGTGCCAGCAGTGAGGCAGGGTTTCGACTGTTTTTT	CASSEAGFRLFF
-	TRBJ1-2	TRBV7-3	once	TGTGCCAGCAGCTTAAAAGGGACCTCGACTTGGTTCGATTATGGCTACACCTTC	CASSLKGTSTWFDYGYTF
TRBD1	TRBJ1-4	TRBV30	-	TGTGCCTGGAGTGGAGAGACAGGGGGTGAAAAACTGTTTTTT	CAWSGETGGEKLFF
-	TRBJ2-7	TRBV5-1	-	TGCGCCAGCAGCTGGCAGGAGTCCTACGAGCAGTACTTC	CASSWQESYEQYF
TRBD2	TRBJ2-2	TRBV19	-	TGTGCCAGTAGTATGTACACTATAGCGGGAGGGGCCGGGGAGCTGTTTTTT	CASSMYTIAGGAGELFF
-	TRBJ2-5	TRBV2	-	TGTGCCAGCTCCATTGAGACCCAGTACTTC	CASSIETQYF
-	TRBJ2-2	TRBV6-5	-	TGTGCCAGCTTAATTCGACAGGGAGGAAACGGGGAGCTGTTTTTT	CASLIRQGGNGELFF
-	TRBJ2-3	TRBV7-6	-	TGTGCCAGCAGCTTAGCCCATAGGGCAGATACGCAGTATTTT	CASSLAHRADTQYF
-	TRBJ1-5	TRBV6-5	-	TGTGCCAGCAGAAGGCAGGGACTTTCGCCCCAGCATTTT	CASRRQGLSPQHF
-	TRBJ1-2	TRBV28	-	TGTGCCAGCAGTGACGGGAGAGCTAACTATGGCTACACCTTC	CASSDGRANYGYTF
-	TRBJ2-2	TRBV9	-	TGTGCCAGCAGCCCATCATTATTGGGCGCAAACACCGGGGAGCTGTTTTTT	CASSPSLLGANTGELFF
-	TRBJ2-5	TRBV6-1	-	TGTGCCAGCAGTGATAGGGGGAGGGCCGCGCGAGAGACCCAGTACTTC	CASSDRGRAARETQYF
-	TRBJ1-1	TRBV2	-	TGTGCCAGCAGTGACGGGGGAAACACTGAAGCTTTCTTT	CASSDGGNTEAFF
TRBD1	TRBJ1-4	TRBV9	-	TGTGCCAGCAGCGTGTTCGACAGGGGAGGTGAAAAACTGTTTTTT	CASSVFDRGGEKLFF